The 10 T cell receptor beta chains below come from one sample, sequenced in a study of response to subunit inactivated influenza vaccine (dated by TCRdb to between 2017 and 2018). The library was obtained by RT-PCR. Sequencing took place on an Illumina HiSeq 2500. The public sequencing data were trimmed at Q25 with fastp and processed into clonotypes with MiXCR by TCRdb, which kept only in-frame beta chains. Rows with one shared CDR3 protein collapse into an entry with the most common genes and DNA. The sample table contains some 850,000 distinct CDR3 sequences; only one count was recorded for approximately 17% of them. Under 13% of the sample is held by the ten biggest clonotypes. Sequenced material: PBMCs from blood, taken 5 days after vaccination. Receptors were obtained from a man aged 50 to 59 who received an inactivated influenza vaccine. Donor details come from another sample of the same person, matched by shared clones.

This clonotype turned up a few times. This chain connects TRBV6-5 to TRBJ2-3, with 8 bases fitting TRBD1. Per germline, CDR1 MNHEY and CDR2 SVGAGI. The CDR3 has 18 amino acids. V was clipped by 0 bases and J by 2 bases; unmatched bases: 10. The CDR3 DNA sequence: TGTGCCAGCAGTTACTCTAAAACCGGGACAGGCTACACAGATACGCAGTATTTT. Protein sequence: CASSYSKTGTGYTDTQYF.

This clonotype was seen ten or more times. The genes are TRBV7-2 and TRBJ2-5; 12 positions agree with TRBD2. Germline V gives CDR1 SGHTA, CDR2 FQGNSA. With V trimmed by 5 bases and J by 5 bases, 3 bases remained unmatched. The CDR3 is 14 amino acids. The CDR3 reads CASSPTSGGETQYF. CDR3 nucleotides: TGTGCCAGCAGCCCTACTAGCGGGGGGGAGACCCAGTACTTC.

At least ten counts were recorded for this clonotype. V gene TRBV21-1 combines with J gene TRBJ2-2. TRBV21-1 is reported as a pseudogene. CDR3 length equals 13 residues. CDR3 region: CASSNRNTGELFF. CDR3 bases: TGTGCCAGCAGCAACCGGAACACCGGGGAGCTGTTTTTT.

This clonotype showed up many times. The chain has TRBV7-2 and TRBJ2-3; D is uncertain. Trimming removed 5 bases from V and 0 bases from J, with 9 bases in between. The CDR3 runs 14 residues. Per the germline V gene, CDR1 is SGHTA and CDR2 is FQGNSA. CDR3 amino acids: CASSPMKSTDTQYF. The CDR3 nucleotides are TGTGCCAGCAGCCCCATGAAGAGCACAGATACGCAGTATTTT.

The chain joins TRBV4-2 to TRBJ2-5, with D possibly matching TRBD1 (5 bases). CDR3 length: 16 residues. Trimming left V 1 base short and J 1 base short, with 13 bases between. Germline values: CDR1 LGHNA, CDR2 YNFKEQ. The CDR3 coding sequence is TGTGCCAGCAGCCAAGTAGGGGTCCGATCCCAAGAGACCCAGTACTTC. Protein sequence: CASSQVGVRSQETQYF.

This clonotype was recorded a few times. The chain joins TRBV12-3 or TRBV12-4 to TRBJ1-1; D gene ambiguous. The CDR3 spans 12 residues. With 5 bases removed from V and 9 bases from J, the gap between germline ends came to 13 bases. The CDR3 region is CASSLRTGKAFF. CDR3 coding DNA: TGTGCCAGCAGTCTCAGGACGGGTAAAGCTTTCTTT.

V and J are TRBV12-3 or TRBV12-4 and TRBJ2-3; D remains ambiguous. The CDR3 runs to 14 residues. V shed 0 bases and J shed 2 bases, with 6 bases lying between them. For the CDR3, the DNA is TGTGCCAGCAGTTTAGCCGAAATCACAGATACGCAGTATTTT. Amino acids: CASSLAEITDTQYF.

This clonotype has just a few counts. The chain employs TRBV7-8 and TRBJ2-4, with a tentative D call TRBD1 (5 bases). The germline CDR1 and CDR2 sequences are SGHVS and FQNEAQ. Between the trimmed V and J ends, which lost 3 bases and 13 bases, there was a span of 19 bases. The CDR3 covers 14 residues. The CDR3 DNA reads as TGTGCCAGCAGCTTCACAGCCTCACAGGAAAAGCAGTACTTC. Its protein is CASSFTASQEKQYF.

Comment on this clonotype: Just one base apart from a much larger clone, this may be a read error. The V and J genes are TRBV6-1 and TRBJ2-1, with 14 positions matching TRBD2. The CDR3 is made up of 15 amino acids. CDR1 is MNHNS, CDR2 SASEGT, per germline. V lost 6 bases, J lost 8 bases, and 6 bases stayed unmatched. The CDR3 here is CASSRTSGRYYEQFF. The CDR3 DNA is TGTGCCAGCAGCCGGACTAGCGGGAGGTACTATGAGCAGTTCTTC.

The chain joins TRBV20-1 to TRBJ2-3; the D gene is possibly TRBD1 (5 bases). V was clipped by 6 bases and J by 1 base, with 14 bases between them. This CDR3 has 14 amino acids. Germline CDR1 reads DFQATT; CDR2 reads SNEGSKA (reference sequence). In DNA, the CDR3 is TGCAGTGCAACAGGACACGGCGGCACAGATACGCAGTATTTT. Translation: CSATGHGGTDTQYF.